This record covers a single TCR beta chain. It has no known antigen specificity. Base qualities are not at hand, and no much larger clone is one base apart. Blood samples were collected up to 4 times in the first month after transplant and then at least monthly when available. According to the germline V gene (reference sequence), CDR1 reads DFQATT and CDR2 reads SNEGSKA. The CDR3 runs 10 amino acids, cysteine and phenylalanine included. Only CDR3 DNA remains: 30 bases, in frame from the first base. V loses 4 bases, J loses 7 bases, and the germline ends lie 8 bases apart. Receptor amplification or capture employed the immunoSEQ multiplex PCR assay. For most patients, genomic DNA was subjected to high-throughput TCR-beta CDR3 sequencing by Adaptive Biotechnologies. Per the source publication's procedure: Adaptive's ImmunoSEQ software supplied the TCR sequencing data for around 17 patients, while MiXCR and VDJtools were used to process a few other patients. CDR3 nucleotide sequences shared between donor and recipient were removed because their origin could not be assigned. To count as alloreactive, a clone needed at least 2-fold expansion over unstimulated cells and a minimum CFSE-low frequency of 0.002% (template counts) or 0.001% (read counts). Mappable clones were those detected in sequenced pre-transplant spleen, lymph node, or MLR CFSE-low populations of the donor or recipient. Cumulative frequency of alloreactive clones was calculated as a percentage of all sequences weighted by copy number. TCRdb holds this immuneACCESS table with in-frame rearrangements only. Some clones are missing; in checked studies, unresolved V genes explain under half, and the rest has no known cause. The D gene and trimming were derived from the DNA, and the V and J assignments and clone size from that table. The sample contains just under 55,000 clones, about 89% of them found a single time. Of the sample, 5% to 6.5% is held by the ten largest clones.

This specimen belongs to a study of graft-versus-host responses after intestinal transplantation (TCRdb year 2021). As for the study more broadly: The transplants that recipients got were multivisceral, liver-intestinal, or isolated intestinal. Every recipient was given anti-thymocyte globulin induction, followed by approximately 3 years of maintenance tacrolimus and steroids. Graft-versus-host and host-versus-graft alloreactive T cell clones were tracked in the graft, circulation and bone marrow after intestinal transplantation using bulk TCR-beta CDR3 sequencing. Alloreactive clones were identified by sequencing pre-transplant mixed lymphocyte reaction products and comparing them with unstimulated pre-transplant donor and recipient T cells. Of the roughly 24 intestinal transplant recipients enrolled in the cohort, one of whom was a retransplant, a few patients without pretransplant specimens were excluded. Donor T cell macrochimerism was defined as a peak of at least 4% donor T cells among recipient peripheral blood mononuclear cells. Rather than being sequenced by the commercial service, samples from three later patients were sequenced in-house on an Illumina MiSeq and processed with MiXCR. General findings and caveats noted by the study authors: The conclusions were limited by the relatively low number and heterogeneity of the intestinal transplant patients. Early after transplant, peak levels of circulating GvH clones were associated with declines in HvG clones. In the allografts of patients with donor T cell macrochimerism, GvH to HvG T cell clonal ratios were high. GvH clones were detected in recipient bone marrow, and some of these GvH clones were observed earlier in ileal mucosa or blood, consistent with an intestinal mucosal origin.

The V gene is TRBV20-1 and the J gene is TRBJ2-7; the D gene cannot be named for sure. The receptor was derived from a human patient who received an intestinal transplant, so some T cells may come from the graft donor. The specimen was PBMCs, collected 650 to 680 days after intestinal transplant. The bases read TGCAGTGCTAAGGGTAGGGAGCAGTACTTC. Translated, it gives CSAKGREQYF.